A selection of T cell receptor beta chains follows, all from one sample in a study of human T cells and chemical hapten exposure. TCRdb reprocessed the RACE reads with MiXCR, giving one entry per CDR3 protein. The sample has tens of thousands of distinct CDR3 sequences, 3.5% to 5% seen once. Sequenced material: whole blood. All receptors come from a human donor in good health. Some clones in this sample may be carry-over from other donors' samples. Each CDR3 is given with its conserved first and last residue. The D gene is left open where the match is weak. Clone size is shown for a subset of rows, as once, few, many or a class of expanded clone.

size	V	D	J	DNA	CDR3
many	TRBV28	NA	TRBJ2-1	TGTGCCAGCAGTTTCCAGGGGAAGTACAATGAGCAGTTCTTC	CASSFQGKYNEQFF
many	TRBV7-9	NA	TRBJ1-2	TGTGCCAGCAGCTTTCCCCGGTGGGACTATGGCTACACCTTC	CASSFPRWDYGYTF
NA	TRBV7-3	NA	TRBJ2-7	TGTGCCAGCAGCTTAACTGGGATGATCTCCGAGCAGTACTTC	CASSLTGMISEQYF
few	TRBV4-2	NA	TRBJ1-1	TGTGCCAGCCGGGCCCAAGATGGGTCAGTACACACTGAAGCTTTCTTT	CASRAQDGSVHTEAFF
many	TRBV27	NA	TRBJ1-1	TGTGCCAGCAAGACACACCAGTGGGGCACTGAAGCTTTCTTT	CASKTHQWGTEAFF
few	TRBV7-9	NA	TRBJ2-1	TGTGCCAGCAGCTTGTCCCGGGCTTTATACAATGAGCAGTTCTTC	CASSLSRALYNEQFF
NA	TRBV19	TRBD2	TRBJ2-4	TGTGCCAGTAGTATACAACGGACTAGCGGGAGGCCGATCGTTCAGTACTTC	CASSIQRTSGRPIVQYF
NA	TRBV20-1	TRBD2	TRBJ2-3	TGCAGTGCTAGAGACCGGACTAGTTCGGCAGATACGCAGTATTTT	CSARDRTSSADTQYF
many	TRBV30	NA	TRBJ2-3	TGTGCCTGGAGTGTAGGCGGGAAGAGCACAGATACGCAGTATTTT	CAWSVGGKSTDTQYF
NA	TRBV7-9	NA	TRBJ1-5	TGTGCCAGCGGGTCCGGCAATCAGCCCCAGCATTTT	CASGSGNQPQHF
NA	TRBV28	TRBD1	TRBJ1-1	TGTGCCAGCAGTTTGACAGACAGGGGGAGAACTGAAGCTTTCTTT	CASSLTDRGRTEAFF
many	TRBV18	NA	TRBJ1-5	TGTGCCAGCTCACCACAAAGAGGCAATCAGCCCCAGCATTTT	CASSPQRGNQPQHF
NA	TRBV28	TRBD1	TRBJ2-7	TGCGCCAGCAGTGCCCGACGGGACAGCTCCTACGAGCAGTACTTC	CASSARRDSSYEQYF
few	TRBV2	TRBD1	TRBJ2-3	TGTGCCAGCACCCTGGGACAGAACACAGATACGCAGTATTTT	CASTLGQNTDTQYF
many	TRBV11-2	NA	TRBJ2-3	TGTGCCAGCAGCCTTCACTGGGGACCCCTCGGAGATACGCAGTATTTT	CASSLHWGPLGDTQYF
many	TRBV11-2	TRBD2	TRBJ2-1	TGTGCCAGCAGCCAAAGACTAGCGGCTCTCTACAATGAGCAGTTCTTC	CASSQRLAALYNEQFF
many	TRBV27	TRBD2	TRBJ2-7	TGTGCCACCGGACTAGCAGCGTACGAGCAGTACTTC	CATGLAAYEQYF
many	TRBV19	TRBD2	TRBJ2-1	TGTGCCAGTAGTATACTACTAGCGGGAGGTAGATTTAGTGAGCAGTTCTTC	CASSILLAGGRFSEQFF
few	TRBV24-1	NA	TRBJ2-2	TGTGCCACCAGTGATGCTTCAGGGGTCACCGGGGAGCTGTTTTTT	CATSDASGVTGELFF
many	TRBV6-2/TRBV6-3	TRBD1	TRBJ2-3	TGTGCCGGGTCGACAGGGGGCAACACAGATACGCAGTATTTT	CAGSTGGNTDTQYF
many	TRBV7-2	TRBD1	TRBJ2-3	TGTGCCAGCAGCTTCGGACAGGGATGGACAGATACGCAGTATTTT	CASSFGQGWTDTQYF
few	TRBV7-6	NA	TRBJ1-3	TGTGCCAGCAGCTTAAGCCCACTTGACAGCTCTGGAAACACCATATATTTT	CASSLSPLDSSGNTIYF
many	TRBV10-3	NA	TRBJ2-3	TGTGCCATCAGTGAGGGGCTCAGCACAGATACGCAGTATTTT	CAISEGLSTDTQYF
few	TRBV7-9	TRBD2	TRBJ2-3	TGTGCCAGCAGCCCGACGGGCACTAGCGCCTGGGCAGATACGCAGTATTTT	CASSPTGTSAWADTQYF
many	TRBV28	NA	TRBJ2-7	TGTGCCAGCAGTTTATCGCCGAATCCGGAGGCCTACGAGCAGTACTTC	CASSLSPNPEAYEQYF
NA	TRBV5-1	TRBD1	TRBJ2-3	TGCGCCAGCAGGATGGACAGGGGCACAGATACGCAGTATTTT	CASRMDRGTDTQYF
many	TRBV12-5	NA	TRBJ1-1	TGTGCTAGTGGTTTGGGCGGTATGAACACTGAAGCTTTCTTT	CASGLGGMNTEAFF